One and the same sample provided the 29 T cell receptor beta chains below, sequenced in a study of T-cell reconstitution after alpha-beta-depleted transplantation in children. Researchers prepared the TCRbeta library using unique molecular identifiers, the study reports. One entry per CDR3 protein, called by TCRdb with MiXCR from the PCR reads. This table has over 100,000 distinct CDR3 sequences, roughly 7.6% appearing once. The sample consisted of PBMCs, taken before TCRalphabeta/CD19-depleted stem cell transplant. These receptor sequences come from a boy aged 2 to 9 with acute lymphoblastic leukemia, due to receive a stem cell transplant.

The sample holds a few counts of this clonotype. A read error is possible here, since a much larger clone lies one base away. V gene TRBV3-1 combines with J gene TRBJ1-2; D remains unclear. The V and J ends lost 3 bases and 3 bases respectively, with 2 bases between them. The CDR3 spans 11 residues. Germline CDR1 and CDR2: LGHDT and YNNKEL (reference sequence). CDR3 nucleotides: TGTGCCAGCAGCCACGACTATGGCTACACCTTC. It translates to CASSHDYGYTF.

This clonotype occurred a few times. The chain links TRBV6-1 to TRBJ2-5; 7 nucleotides agree with TRBD2. The CDR3 covers 14 residues. V shed 6 bases, J shed 2 bases, and the junction held 6 bases outside the gene matches. CDR1 is MNHNS and CDR2 is SASEGT in the germline V gene. CDR3 DNA: TGTGCCAGCAGACTAGCGCTAACACAAGAGACCCAGTACTTC. This codes for CASRLALTQETQYF.

This clonotype was observed a handful of times. The chain links TRBV4-1 to TRBJ2-2; maybe TRBD2 (5 bases). Per the germline V gene, CDR1 is MGHRA and CDR2 is YSYEKL. V was clipped by 1 base and J by 4 bases, with 10 bases between them. This CDR3 has 15 residues. CDR3 DNA sequence: TGCGCCAGCAGCCAAGGCGGCCGGGGCACCGGGGAGCTGTTTTTT. It yields the protein CASSQGGRGTGELFF.

This clonotype was counted a few times. The chain joins TRBV15 to TRBJ2-7; 8 nucleotides agree with TRBD2. The germline gives CDR1 LNHNV, CDR2 YYDKDF (reference sequence). The CDR3 contains 17 residues. Trimming cost V 0 bases and J 4 bases; bases outside gene matches: 11. The CDR3 is CATSRDLARQRGYEQYF. CDR3 DNA: TGTGCCACCAGCAGAGACCTAGCCCGCCAGCGGGGGTACGAGCAGTACTTC.

In this sample, this clonotype turned up a few times. This sequence joins TRBV12-3 or TRBV12-4 and TRBJ1-2, with 7 bases aligning to TRBD1. This CDR3 contains 15 residues. V trimming: 6 bases; J trimming: 8 bases; junction bases outside the gene matches: 15. The CDR3 here is CASSLGAYRGKGYTF. For the CDR3, the DNA is TGTGCCAGCAGCTTGGGGGCCTACAGGGGAAAGGGCTACACCTTC.

The chain combines TRBV14 with TRBJ1-3, with D unclear. Trimming stripped 0 bases from V and 10 bases from J, with 13 bases between. The CDR3 is 14 amino acids. Germline V lookup: CDR1 SGHDN, CDR2 FVKESK. The CDR3 protein is CASSQEVRSATIYF. DNA of the CDR3: TGTGCCAGCAGCCAAGAAGTGAGGTCGGCTACCATATATTTT.

This clonotype was counted ten times or more. This chain links TRBV5-1 with TRBJ1-3, with 7 bases lining up with TRBD1. CDR3 length equals 15 residues. Germline trimming cut 3 bases from V and 0 bases from J; bases unmatched to any gene: 3. CDR1 SGHRS and CDR2 YFSETQ come from the germline V gene. The CDR3 spells CASSYGTASGNTIYF. The CDR3 region has the DNA TGCGCCAGCAGCTACGGGACAGCCTCTGGAAACACCATATATTTT. The whole variable domain, remainder taken from reference TRBV5-1 and TRBJ1-3, is KAGVTQTPRYLIKTRGQQVTLSCSPISGHRSVSWYQQTPGQGLQFLFEYFSETQRNKGNFPGRFSGRQFSNSRSEMNVSTLELGDSALYLCASSYGTASGNTIYFGEGSWLTVV.

This clonotype was picked up many times. This chain uses TRBV10-3 with TRBJ2-3; D might be TRBD2 (6 bases). Germline CDR1 reads ENHRY; CDR2 reads SYGVKD. Trimming took 0 bases from V and 2 from J, leaving 15 bases between them. This CDR3 comprises 17 residues. The CDR3 coding sequence is TGTGCCATCAGTGAGTCCGGCGGTAGCGGCTACACAGATACGCAGTATTTT. Its translation is CAISESGGSGYTDTQYF.

This clonotype showed up just a few times. The chain is built from TRBV5-1 and TRBJ1-2; maybe TRBD1 (5 bases). V lost 4 bases and J lost 2, with 12 bases in between. Germline CDR1 is SGHRS and CDR2 is YFSETQ. This CDR3 contains 14 residues. The CDR3 bases are TGCGCCAGCAGCCCCGGGACGGGGAACTATGGCTACACCTTC. Translated: CASSPGTGNYGYTF.

This clonotype was detected a few times. This chain joins TRBV10-3 and TRBJ1-5, with TRBD1 matching 10 bases. The CDR3 sequence is 16 residues long. Germline trimming cut 5 bases from V and 5 bases from J; bases unmatched to any gene: 9. From germline, CDR1 is ENHRY and CDR2 SYGVKD. The DNA for the CDR3 is TGTGCCATCAGTTCTCCTACCGGGACAGGGGATCAGCCCCAGCATTTT. Its translation: CAISSPTGTGDQPQHF.

The V and J genes are TRBV10-3 and TRBJ2-5; D is possibly TRBD1 or TRBD2 (5 bases each). Trimming shortened V by 6 bases and J by 4 bases, and 9 bases separated the two germline ends. This CDR3 spans 12 amino acids. Germline V gene data show CDR1 as ENHRY and CDR2 as SYGVKD. The CDR3 region has the DNA TGTGCCATCAGGGGTGGGGGAGAGACCCAGTACTTC. It yields the protein CAIRGGGETQYF.

The genes are TRBV3-1 and TRBJ1-4; D not resolved. The CDR3 contains 14 residues. Germline CDR1 and CDR2: LGHDT and YNNKEL (reference sequence). V lost 1 base and J 9 bases, leaving 12 bases between the germline ends. CDR3 sequence reads: CASSQVLGKKKLFF. The CDR3 coding sequence is TGTGCCAGCAGCCAAGTGTTGGGAAAAAAAAAACTGTTTTTT.

The chain links TRBV6-1 to TRBJ2-1, with TRBD2 matching 7 bases. Per germline, CDR1 MNHNS and CDR2 SASEGT. The ends lost 6 bases at V and 0 bases at J; junction bases unmatched: 14. The CDR3 is made up of 18 amino acids. CDR3 nucleotide sequence: TGTGCCAGCAGAACCTCGGGGGGTGGATACAGCTCCTACAATGAGCAGTTCTTC. Its translation: CASRTSGGGYSSYNEQFF.

V is TRBV6-2 or TRBV6-3 and J is TRBJ2-2; 9 bases agree with TRBD2. The CDR3 spans 16 residues. Trimming took 2 bases from V and 3 from J; bases not matched to a gene: 4. Per the germline V gene, CDR1 is MNHEY and CDR2 is SVGEGT. This CDR3 reads CASSYPLAGHTGELFF. In DNA form, the CDR3 reads TGTGCCAGCAGTTACCCGCTAGCGGGACACACCGGGGAGCTGTTTTTT.

Only a few counts were recorded for this clonotype. This chain uses TRBV14 with TRBJ2-3, with a weak D call TRBD1 (5 bases). The V and J ends lost 0 bases and 3 bases respectively, with 16 bases between them. The CDR3 runs to 17 residues. The V gene's germline CDR1 is SGHDN and CDR2 FVKESK. The CDR3 here is CASSQDFRQGGTDTQYF. CDR3 sequence (DNA): TGTGCCAGCAGCCAAGATTTCAGGCAGGGCGGTACAGATACGCAGTATTTT.

About this clonotype: A much larger clone differs by one base, so this may be a read error. The genes are TRBV20-1 and TRBJ2-2, with 9 bases identical to TRBD2. The CDR3 is 16 residues long. Germline-derived CDR1 and CDR2 are DFQATT and SNEGSKA (reference sequence). The CDR3 loop reads CCARESQRGDTGELFF. Written as DNA, the CDR3 is TGCTGTGCTAGAGAGAGCCAGCGGGGGGACACCGGGGAGCTGTTTTTT.

This clonotype was detected ten times or more. This chain uses TRBV6-1 with TRBJ2-2, with 10 bases fitting TRBD2. V lost 7 bases to trimming and J lost 3 bases; unmatched junction nucleotides: 11. This CDR3 has 17 residues. CDR1 and CDR2 from the germline V gene are MNHNS and SASEGT. DNA of the CDR3: TGTGCCAGCACTCCCGCGCTAGCGGGGGTCGACACCGGGGAGCTGTTTTTT. Protein product: CASTPALAGVDTGELFF.

This clonotype was observed a few times. The chain joins TRBV6-4 to TRBJ2-3; 10 bases line up with TRBD2. The CDR3 runs 15 residues. Losses at the gene ends were 3 bases for V and 4 bases for J; bases not matched to a gene: 4. Germline values: CDR1 MRHNA, CDR2 SNTAGT. CDR3 DNA sequence: TGTGCCAGCAGTGAAAGGACTAGCGGCCCAGATACGCAGTATTTT. This encodes CASSERTSGPDTQYF.

The V gene is TRBV9, the J gene TRBJ1-2, with D uncertain. The V and J ends lost 0 bases and 8 bases respectively, with 14 bases between them. This CDR3 is built from 14 residues. CDR1 and CDR2 from the germline V gene are SGDLS and YYNGEE. DNA for the CDR3: TGTGCCAGCAGCGTAGATGCCGGGTCCGGGGGCTACACCTTC. It specifies CASSVDAGSGGYTF.

The J gene is TRBJ2-3, the V gene TRBV4-1; 8 bases are a match to TRBD2. Germline-derived CDR1 and CDR2 are MGHRA and YSYEKL. V shed 1 base, J shed 5 bases, and the junction held 8 bases outside the gene matches. CDR3 length equals 16 residues. The CDR3 spells CASSQAGGGRGDTQYF. The CDR3 nucleotides read TGCGCCAGCAGCCAAGCGGGAGGGGGGCGTGGAGATACGCAGTATTTT.

This clonotype was observed at least ten times. The chain couples TRBV28 to TRBJ2-6; D not certain. The CDR3 has 16 amino acids. Germline V gene data show CDR1 as MDHEN and CDR2 as SYDVKM. The germline V and J ends were trimmed by 2 bases and 0 bases, with 8 bases remaining between them. CDR3 sequence: CASSLGSLSGANVLTF. CDR3 sequence (DNA): TGTGCCAGCAGTTTAGGCAGCCTCTCTGGGGCCAACGTCCTGACTTTC.

The V call is TRBV7-2, the J call TRBJ1-5; 8 bases map to TRBD1. The CDR3 totals 15 residues. Germline-derived CDR1 and CDR2 are SGHTA and FQGNSA. V shed 2 bases and J 5 bases; nucleotides not matched to a gene: 5. CDR3 nucleotide sequence: TGTGCCAGCAGCTTATGGGGCAGGGGGCATCAGCCCCAGCATTTT. Residues: CASSLWGRGHQPQHF.

This clonotype was found a few times. The rearrangement uses TRBV4-1 and TRBJ1-4; D possibly corresponds to TRBD1 (5 bases). In germline, CDR1 is MGHRA, CDR2 YSYEKL. This CDR3 contains 15 residues. The V end lost 4 bases, the J end lost 0 bases, and 9 bases lay between the germline ends. The CDR3 DNA is TGCGCCAGCAGCCTCCGGGGGTCAACTAATGAAAAACTGTTTTTT. Its translation: CASSLRGSTNEKLFF.

This clonotype was picked up a small number of times. The genes are TRBV9 and TRBJ2-3, with 12 positions matching TRBD2. The trim removed 3 bases at V and 6 bases at J, leaving 5 bases unmatched. The CDR3 contains 15 residues. Germline-derived CDR1 and CDR2 are SGDLS and YYNGEE. CDR3: CASSAEGLAGDTQYF. The CDR3 DNA sequence: TGTGCCAGCAGCGCGGAGGGACTAGCGGGTGATACGCAGTATTTT.

This clonotype turned up a few times. The chain's CDR3 is CAISESNREKSTDTQYF. CDR3 DNA sequence: TGTGCCATCAGTGAGTCTAACAGGGAGAAAAGCACAGATACGCAGTATTTT. The gene calls are TRBV10-3 and TRBJ2-3; D perhaps matches TRBD1 (6 bases). Germline CDR1 ENHRY, CDR2 SYGVKD. CDR3 length equals 17 residues. The V end was cut by 0 bases, the J end by 0 bases, with 13 bases between.

Comments on this clonotype: Relative to the germline gene, one junction end is altered; a read error may explain this. This chain uses TRBV27 with TRBJ1-2, with TRBD1 matching 9 bases. CDR1 is MNHEY, CDR2 SMNVEV, per germline (reference sequence). CDR3 length: 18 residues. This chain's CDR3 is CDSSTSRDRAFSNYGYTF. The CDR3 DNA sequence: TGTGACAGCAGTACGTCCCGGGACAGGGCGTTCTCTAACTATGGCTACACCTTC.

The chain links TRBV14 to TRBJ1-4; 7 bases fit TRBD1. The CDR3 totals 15 residues. The germline V gene encodes CDR1 SGHDN and CDR2 FVKESK. V was pared by 5 bases and J by 8 bases, with 11 bases of the junction left unmatched. The CDR3 bases are TGTGCCAGCAGCTCAATAACGACAGGGAACGAAAAACTGTTTTTT. Translated, it gives CASSSITTGNEKLFF.

The genes are TRBV18 and TRBJ1-1; D uncertain. Germline-derived CDR1 and CDR2 are KGHSH and LQKENI. V lost 2 bases and J lost 2, with 9 bases in between. The CDR3 spans 14 residues. The CDR3 coding sequence is TGTGCCAGCTCACCAACCGGATACAACACTGAAGCTTTCTTT. Translated, it gives CASSPTGYNTEAFF.

This clonotype appeared a few times. The chain couples TRBV5-6 to TRBJ1-2, with D hard to call. The V end was cut by 0 bases, the J end by 7 bases, with 7 bases between. The germline V gene encodes CDR1 SGHDT and CDR2 YYEEEE. CDR3 length: 12 residues. The CDR3 coding sequence is TGTGCCAGCAGCTTGGGAGGTGCTGGCTACACCTTC. This translates into CASSLGGAGYTF.